This T cell receptor beta chain stems from a study of blood T cell repertoires in COVID-19. The germline CDR1 and CDR2 sequences are MNHEY and SVGAGI. Trimming left V 0 bases short and J 5 bases short, with 13 bases between. This CDR3 is 15 amino acids long. Sequencing used immunoSEQ multiplex PCR; TCRdb keeps in-frame clones, though not all of them. The sample has 50,000 to 65,000 clones, roughly 88% seen once. Source material: peripheral blood. This sequence joins TRBV6-5 and TRBJ2-5; possibly TRBD1 for D (6 bases). The sequence was obtained from a human donor in a cohort sampled during active COVID-19. CDR3 region: CASSYSNRAMETQYF. Written as DNA, the CDR3 is TGTGCCAGCAGTTACTCGAACAGGGCAATGGAGACCCAGTACTTC.